What follows are 10 T cell receptor beta chains derived from one specimen sequenced in a study of cytomegalovirus exposure and HLA in healthy donors. Both 60 Vbeta primers and 13 Jbeta primers went into the PCR. Here immunoSEQ multiplex PCR was the method, and the copy in TCRdb shows in-frame clones only, minus some. This repertoire shows a few hundred thousand clones, 81% found once; its top ten account for 7% to 9%. The specimen was PBMCs. The receptors here all came from an older woman in good health and CMV-seropositive.

The chain joins TRBV6-5 to TRBJ2-3; no clear D gene. The germline V and J ends were trimmed by 6 bases and 1 base, with 5 bases remaining between them. The CDR3 has 12 residues. Looked up from germline, CDR1 is MNHEY and CDR2 is SVGAGI. DNA of the CDR3: TGTGCCAGCAGATCCGGCACAGATACGCAGTATTTT. Its translation is CASRSGTDTQYF.

The chain uses TRBV9 and TRBJ2-7; no clear D gene. Per the germline V gene, CDR1 is SGDLS and CDR2 is YYNGEE. Trimming stripped 2 bases from V and 0 bases from J, with 12 bases between. CDR3 length: 15 amino acids. Here the CDR3 DNA reads TGTGCCAGCAGCGTTGGGCTGACAAGCTCCTACGAGCAGTACTTC. The encoded protein is CASSVGLTSSYEQYF.

The V and J genes are TRBV6-5 and TRBJ1-2; perhaps TRBD1 as D (6 bases). The germline gives CDR1 MNHEY, CDR2 SVGAGI. This CDR3 has 15 residues. V was pared by 4 bases and J by 4 bases, with 16 bases between. The CDR3 DNA sequence: TGTGCCAGCAGTTCGTGGGACACTCCCTCCTATGGCTACACCTTC. Translated: CASSSWDTPSYGYTF.

This clone was recorded a few times. The genes are TRBV2 and TRBJ2-7; 11 bases fit TRBD2. CDR3 length: 14 amino acids. Germline loops: CDR1 SNHLY, CDR2 FYNNEI. V lost 2 bases and J lost 7; bases outside the gene matches: 4. CDR3 sequence reads: CASSELAGGTEQYF. The CDR3 DNA reads TGTGCCAGCAGTGAACTAGCGGGAGGAACGGAGCAGTACTTC.

V usage is TRBV2 and J usage is TRBJ1-3, with no clear D. Germline CDR1 reads SNHLY; CDR2 reads FYNNEI. V was shortened by 6 bases and J by 0 bases, with 12 bases between the two germline ends. The CDR3 is 15 residues long. The CDR3 protein is CASSAGQSSGNTIYF. The CDR3 region has the DNA TGTGCCAGCAGCGCGGGTCAATCCTCTGGAAACACCATATATTTT.

This sequence joins TRBV29-1 and TRBJ1-2; 10 bases map to TRBD1. Germline V gives CDR1 SQVTM, CDR2 ANQGSEA. The CDR3 sequence is 18 residues long. V lost 2 bases to trimming and J lost 0 bases; unmatched junction nucleotides: 12. The DNA for the CDR3 is TGCAGCGTTGAAAACCCCCGGGACAGGGGAGTAGCTAACTATGGCTACACCTTC. Encoded protein: CSVENPRDRGVANYGYTF.

Worth noting for this clone: Distinct nucleotide sequences in the sample also encode this CDR3. The V gene is TRBV5-1, the J gene TRBJ1-2, with 7 bases fitting TRBD1. V was clipped by 4 bases and J by 0 bases; unmatched bases: 3. This CDR3 comprises 14 residues. Germline V gene sequence: CDR1 SGHRS, CDR2 YFSETQ. CDR3 nucleotide sequence: TGCGCCAGCAGCCCTACAGGGGCTAACTATGGCTACACCTTC. Encoded protein: CASSPTGANYGYTF. Full variable domain (missing parts from reference TRBV5-1 and TRBJ1-2): KAGVTQTPRYLIKTRGQQVTLSCSPISGHRSVSWYQQTPGQGLQFLFEYFSETQRNKGNFPGRFSGRQFSNSRSEMNVSTLELGDSALYLCASSPTGANYGYTFGSGTRLTVV.

Only a few counts were recorded for this clone. V gene TRBV30 combines with J gene TRBJ1-2, with 7 bases identical to TRBD1. CDR3 length: 19 amino acids. J gave up 2 bases and V 0 bases, and 18 bases lay outside the gene matches. Germline CDR1 and CDR2: GTSNPN and SVGIG (reference sequence). The CDR3 loop reads CAWSVGQGVIAIGNYGYTF. For the CDR3, the DNA is TGTGCCTGGAGTGTGGGTCAGGGGGTAATAGCTATTGGGAACTATGGCTACACCTTC.

The genes are TRBV23-1 and TRBJ1-5; no reliable D call. TRBV23-1 falls under the ORF class, with uncertain function. The CDR3 is 15 amino acids. The V end was cut by 6 bases, the J end by 0 bases, with 12 bases between. The CDR3 loop is CASRWLTLSNQPQHF. The CDR3 nucleotides are TGCGCCAGCAGGTGGTTGACACTTAGCAATCAGCCCCAGCATTTT.

J is TRBJ2-7 and V is TRBV10-3; maybe TRBD1 (6 bases). The V end lost 8 bases, the J end lost 7 bases, and 18 bases lay between the germline ends. CDR3 length equals 13 residues. Germline V gene lookup returns CDR1 ENHRY and CDR2 SYGVKD. The CDR3: CAIRSRGRSEQYF. For the CDR3, the DNA is TGTGCCATCCGTTCCAGGGGCAGATCGGAGCAGTACTTC.